This record concerns one T cell receptor beta chain sequence. This sample stems from a study of cytotoxic CD8 clonotypes in ibrutinib-treated CLL. V shed 4 bases and J shed 5 bases, with 18 bases lying between them. The CDR3 totals 15 residues. CDR1 is SGHRS and CDR2 is YFSETQ in the germline V gene. Produced via immunoSEQ multiplex PCR; TCRdb's table is partial and in-frame only. The data show about 270,000 clones, around 76% seen once. Sequencing was performed on PBMCs, taken at disease progression, from a patient treated with ibrutinib. This receptor was identified in a human donor with chronic lymphocytic leukemia. This chain links TRBV5-1 with TRBJ2-5, with D maybe TRBD2 (6 bases). This CDR3 is CASSAAGFLGETQYF. CDR3 sequence (DNA): TGCGCCAGCAGCGCTGCGGGGTTCTTGGGGGAGACCCAGTACTTC.